The T cell receptor (beta chain) described here comes from a study of T cell responses to AZD1222 COVID-19 vaccine. Only in-frame clones appear in the TCRdb table, and some are missing; sequencing was by immunoSEQ multiplex PCR. The data contain 100,000 or so clones, around nine tenths of them singletons. CDR3 length: 14 amino acids. Germline values: CDR1 SNHLY, CDR2 FYNNEI. V dropped 3 bases and J dropped 5; count of bases not matched to a gene: 5. V and J are TRBV2 and TRBJ1-1; 8 bases align to TRBD1. The sequenced sample was peripheral blood, obtained on day 0 of AZD1222 vaccination. The TCR comes from an adult in good health. This chain's CDR3 is CASSDRTGQTEAFF. The CDR3 coding sequence is TGTGCCAGCAGTGATAGGACAGGGCAAACTGAAGCTTTCTTT.